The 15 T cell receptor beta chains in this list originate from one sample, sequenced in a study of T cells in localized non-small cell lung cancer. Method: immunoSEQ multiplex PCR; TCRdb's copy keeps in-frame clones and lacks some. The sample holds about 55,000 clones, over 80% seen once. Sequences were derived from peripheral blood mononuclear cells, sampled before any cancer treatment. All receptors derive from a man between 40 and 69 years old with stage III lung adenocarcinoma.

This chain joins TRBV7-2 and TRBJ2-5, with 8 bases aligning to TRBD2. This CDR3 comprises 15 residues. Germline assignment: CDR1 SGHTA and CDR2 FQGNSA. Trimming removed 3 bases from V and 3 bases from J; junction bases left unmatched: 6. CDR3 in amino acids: CASSFQTSAEETQYF. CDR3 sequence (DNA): TGTGCCAGCAGCTTCCAGACTAGCGCAGAAGAGACCCAGTACTTC.

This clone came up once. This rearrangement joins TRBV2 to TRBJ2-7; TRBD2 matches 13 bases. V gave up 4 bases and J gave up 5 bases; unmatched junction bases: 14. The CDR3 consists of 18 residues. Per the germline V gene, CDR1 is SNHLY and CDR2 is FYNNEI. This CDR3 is CASSAGTSGKGKLDEQYF. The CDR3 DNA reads TGTGCCAGCAGTGCGGGGACTAGCGGGAAGGGCAAGCTTGACGAGCAGTACTTC.

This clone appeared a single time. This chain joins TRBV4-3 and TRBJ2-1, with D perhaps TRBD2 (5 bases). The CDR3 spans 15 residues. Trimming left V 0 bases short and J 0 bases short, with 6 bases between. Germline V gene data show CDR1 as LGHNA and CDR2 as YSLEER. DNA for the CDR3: TGCGCCAGCAGCCAAGAGGGGAGCTCCTACAATGAGCAGTTCTTC. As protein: CASSQEGSSYNEQFF.

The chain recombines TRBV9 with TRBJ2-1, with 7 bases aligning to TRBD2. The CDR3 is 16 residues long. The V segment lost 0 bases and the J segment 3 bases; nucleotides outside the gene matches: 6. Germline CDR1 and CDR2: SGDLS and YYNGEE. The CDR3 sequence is CASSVDQRERYNEQFF. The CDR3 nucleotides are TGTGCCAGCAGCGTAGACCAGCGGGAACGCTACAATGAGCAGTTCTTC.

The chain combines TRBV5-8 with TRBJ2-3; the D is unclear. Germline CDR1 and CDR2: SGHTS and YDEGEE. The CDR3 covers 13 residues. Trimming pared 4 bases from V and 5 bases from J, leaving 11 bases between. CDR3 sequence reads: CASSPTMLDTQYF. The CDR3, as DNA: TGTGCCAGCAGCCCGACCATGCTAGATACGCAGTATTTT. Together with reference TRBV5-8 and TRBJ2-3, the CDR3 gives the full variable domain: EAGVTQSPTHLIKTRGQQATLRCSPISGHTSVYWYQQALGLGLQFLLWYDEGEERNRGNFPPRFSGRQFPNYSSELNVNALELEDSALYLCASSPTMLDTQYFGPGTRLTVL.

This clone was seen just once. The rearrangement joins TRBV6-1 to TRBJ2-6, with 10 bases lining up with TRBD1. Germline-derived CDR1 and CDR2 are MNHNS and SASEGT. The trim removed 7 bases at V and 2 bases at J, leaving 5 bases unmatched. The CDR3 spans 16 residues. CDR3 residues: CASNDRGLTGANVLTF. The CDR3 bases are TGTGCCAGCAATGACAGGGGGCTGACTGGGGCCAACGTCCTGACTTTC.

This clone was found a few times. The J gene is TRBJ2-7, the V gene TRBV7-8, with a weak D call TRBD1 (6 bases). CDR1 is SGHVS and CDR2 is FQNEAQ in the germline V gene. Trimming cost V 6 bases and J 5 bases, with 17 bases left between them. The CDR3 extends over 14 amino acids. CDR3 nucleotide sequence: TGTGCCAGCAGATCCACTAGGACAGCCCACGAGCAGTACTTC. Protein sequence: CASRSTRTAHEQYF.

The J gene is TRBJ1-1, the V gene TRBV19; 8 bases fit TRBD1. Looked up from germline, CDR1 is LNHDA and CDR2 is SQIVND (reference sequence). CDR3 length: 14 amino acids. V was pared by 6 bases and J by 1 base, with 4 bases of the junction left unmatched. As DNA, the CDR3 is TGTGCCAGTAGGACCGGGACAGGGAACACTGAAGCTTTCTTT. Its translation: CASRTGTGNTEAFF.

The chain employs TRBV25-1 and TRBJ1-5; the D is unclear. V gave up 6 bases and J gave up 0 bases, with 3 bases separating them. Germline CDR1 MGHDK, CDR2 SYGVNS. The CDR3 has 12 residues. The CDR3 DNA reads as TGTGCCAGCAGGGCTAGCAATCAGCCCCAGCATTTT. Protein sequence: CASRASNQPQHF.

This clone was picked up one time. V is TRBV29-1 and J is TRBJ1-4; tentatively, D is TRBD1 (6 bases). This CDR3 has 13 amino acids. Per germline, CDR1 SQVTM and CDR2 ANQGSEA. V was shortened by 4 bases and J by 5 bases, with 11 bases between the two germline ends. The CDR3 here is CSVAGELNEKLFF. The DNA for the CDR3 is TGCAGCGTTGCAGGGGAGCTGAATGAAAAACTGTTTTTT.

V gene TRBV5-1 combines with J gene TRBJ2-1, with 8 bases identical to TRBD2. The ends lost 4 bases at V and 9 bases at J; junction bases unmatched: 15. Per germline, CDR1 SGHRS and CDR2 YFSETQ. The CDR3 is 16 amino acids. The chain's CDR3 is CASSHLPAGEAGEQFF. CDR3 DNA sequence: TGCGCCAGCAGCCACCTACCAGCGGGAGAGGCAGGTGAGCAGTTCTTC.

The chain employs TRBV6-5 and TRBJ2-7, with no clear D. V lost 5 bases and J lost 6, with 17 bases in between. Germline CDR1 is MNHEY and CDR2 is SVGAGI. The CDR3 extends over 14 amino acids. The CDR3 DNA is TGTGCCAGCAGTGAAGTAGCAGCCTCGGGCGAGCAGTACTTC. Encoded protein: CASSEVAASGEQYF.

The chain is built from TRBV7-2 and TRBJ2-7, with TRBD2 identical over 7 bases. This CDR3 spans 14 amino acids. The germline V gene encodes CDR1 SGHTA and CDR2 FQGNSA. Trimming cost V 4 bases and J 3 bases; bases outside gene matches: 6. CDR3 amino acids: CASSYGGGGYEQYF. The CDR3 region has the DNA TGTGCCAGCAGCTATGGGGGGGGAGGCTACGAGCAGTACTTC.

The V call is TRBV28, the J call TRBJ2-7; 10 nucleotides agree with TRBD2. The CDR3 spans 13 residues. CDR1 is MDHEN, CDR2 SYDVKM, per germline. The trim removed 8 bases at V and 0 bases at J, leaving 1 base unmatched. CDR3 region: CASEREGSYEQYF. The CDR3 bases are TGTGCCAGCGAGCGGGAGGGCTCCTACGAGCAGTACTTC.

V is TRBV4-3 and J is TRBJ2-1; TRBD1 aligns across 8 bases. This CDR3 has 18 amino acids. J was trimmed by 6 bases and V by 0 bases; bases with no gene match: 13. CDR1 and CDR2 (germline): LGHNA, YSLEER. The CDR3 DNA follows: TGCGCCAGCAGCCAAGATCATAATCTCTGGACAGGGTTCAATGAGCAGTTCTTC. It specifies CASSQDHNLWTGFNEQFF.